This is a list of T cell receptor beta chains from one sample in a study of blood T cell repertoires in COVID-19. The repertoire was sequenced with immunoSEQ multiplex PCR; TCRdb's copy has only in-frame clones and lacks some. The sample consists of 63,000 or so clones, roughly 91% of them appearing once. Sequenced: peripheral blood. The receptors stem from a man aged 55-75 years with acute or convalescent COVID-19. CDR3s include the opening cysteine and the closing phenylalanine or tryptophan. The D gene is left open where the match is weak. Where a row states a size, it is once, few, many or the class of an expanded clone; other rows omit it.

>TRBV2|.|TRBD1|TRBJ1-2
TGTGCCAGCACGAGGGACAGCAGTCCGTCTGGCTACACCTTC
CASTRDSSPSGYTF
>TRBV7-2|.|.|TRBJ1-3
TGTGCCAGCAGCTTAATCATTGCTGGAAACACCATATATTTT
CASSLIIAGNTIYF
>TRBV5-8|.|.|TRBJ2-1
TGTGCCAGCAGCATCAATCGCCGGGGGACGGGACCATACTCCTACAATGAGCAGTTCTTC
CASSINRRGTGPYSYNEQFF
>TRBV7-2|once|.|TRBJ1-1
TGTGCCAGCAGCTTAGTAATAGACACTGAAGCTTTCTTT
CASSLVIDTEAFF
>TRBV5-4|.|.|TRBJ2-3
TGTGCCAGCAGCTACGGGACTCTTAACAGGGATACGCAGTATTTT
CASSYGTLNRDTQYF
>TRBV5-1|.|.|TRBJ1-3
TGCGCCAGCAGGGTAGCTGTTGGAAACACCATATATTTT
CASRVAVGNTIYF
>TRBV5-1|.|.|TRBJ1-1
TGCGCCAGCAGCTTGGAAGGGGTCACTGAAGCTTTCTTT
CASSLEGVTEAFF
>TRBV29-1|.|TRBD1|TRBJ1-1
TGCAGCGTTGCCGGGACAGTCCTTGAAGCTTTCTTT
CSVAGTVLEAFF
>TRBV7-8|once|.|TRBJ1-3
TGTGCCAGCAGCTCCCGCTCTGGAAACACCATATATTTT
CASSSRSGNTIYF
>TRBV20-1|.|.|TRBJ1-1
TGCAGTGCTAGTAAGGGGGACACTGAAGCTTTCTTT
CSASKGDTEAFF
>TRBV5-1|.|TRBD1|TRBJ2-1
TGCGCCAGCAGCTTAACAGGGGACTACAATGAGCAGTTCTTC
CASSLTGDYNEQFF
>TRBV19|.|.|TRBJ1-5
TGTGCCAGTAGTATTAGAATGGGGGCGATCAATCAGCCCCAGCATTTT
CASSIRMGAINQPQHF
>TRBV6-1|.|.|TRBJ2-5
TGTGCCAGCAGTGAGATGCCACAGGGATCGGCGGAGACCCAGTACTTC
CASSEMPQGSAETQYF
>TRBV7-9|.|.|TRBJ1-6
TGTGCCAGCAGCTTAGTTGCAGGCCCGAATTCACCCCTCCACTTT
CASSLVAGPNSPLHF
>TRBV10-2|.|.|TRBJ1-1
TGCGCCACCCAAAATTCACAGGGAAGGTCTGAAGCTTTCTTT
CATQNSQGRSEAFF
>TRBV5-1|.|.|TRBJ2-2
TGCGCCAGCAGTCTATCTAGTGGGTGGACCGGGGAGCTGTTTTTT
CASSLSSGWTGELFF
>TRBV6-6|.|TRBD1|TRBJ1-4
TGTGCCAGCAGTCTCACGAAGGGACAGGGGAATGAAAAACTGTTTTTT
CASSLTKGQGNEKLFF
>TRBV5-4|.|.|TRBJ2-7
TGTGCCAGCAGCTTTCCCGAGGGTCGCGAGCAGTACTTC
CASSFPEGREQYF
>TRBV3-1/TRBV3-2|.|.|TRBJ2-3
TGTGCCAGCAGCCGGACAATCACAGATACGCAGTATTTT
CASSRTITDTQYF
>TRBV5-1|.|.|TRBJ2-7
TGCGCCAGCAGCGTGGGGGCGCCTGTCGAGCAGTACTTC
CASSVGAPVEQYF
>TRBV2|.|TRBD1|TRBJ1-5
TGTGCCAGCGGAAACCCAACGGGGACAGGCAATCAGCCCCAGCATTTT
CASGNPTGTGNQPQHF
>TRBV11-2|.|.|TRBJ2-3
TGTGCCAGCAGCTTGGGGCTCAGGACAGCCATCACAGATACGCAGTATTTT
CASSLGLRTAITDTQYF
>TRBV6-1|.|TRBD1|TRBJ1-5
TGTGCCAGCAGTGAACAGGGGACAGTTTCTCAGCCCCAGCATTTT
CASSEQGTVSQPQHF
>TRBV3-1/TRBV3-2|once|TRBD2|TRBJ2-3
TGTGCCAGCAGCTCGGGACTAGCGTACTTGGATACGCAGTATTTT
CASSSGLAYLDTQYF
>TRBV5-6|.|.|TRBJ1-6
TGTGCCAGCAGCTATAGAGATAATTCACCCCTCCACTTT
CASSYRDNSPLHF
>TRBV10-3|.|TRBD1|TRBJ1-2
TGTGCCATCACCTACACCGGGACAGGGGGCTACACCTTC
CAITYTGTGGYTF
>TRBV24-1|.|TRBD1|TRBJ2-1
TGTGCCACCAGTGATCCTTCCCCGGGACAGGGTTCCTACAATGAGCAGTTCTTC
CATSDPSPGQGSYNEQFF
>TRBV27|.|TRBD1|TRBJ1-4
TGTGCCAGCAGTCTAAGACAGGGTGGCCCTTATGAAAAACTGTTTTTT
CASSLRQGGPYEKLFF
>TRBV29-1|.|.|TRBJ1-1
TGCAGCGGGAAGACAGCCAGGAACACTGAAGCTTTCTTT
CSGKTARNTEAFF
>TRBV4-1|.|.|TRBJ1-2
TGCGCCAGCAGCCAAGATACCCAGGGCAGCTATGGCTACACCTTC
CASSQDTQGSYGYTF
>TRBV2|once|TRBD1|TRBJ2-7
TGTGCCAGCAGCCGCTGGGACAGCGAGAGCTCCTACGAGCAGTACTTC
CASSRWDSESSYEQYF
>TRBV3-1/TRBV3-2|.|.|TRBJ2-3
TGTGCCAGCAGCCAAGCAACAGATACGCAGTATTTT
CASSQATDTQYF
>TRBV5-1|.|TRBD1|TRBJ2-2
TGCGCCAGCATCGGGGACAGGGGAAACACCGGGGAGCTGTTTTTT
CASIGDRGNTGELFF
>TRBV7-2|.|TRBD1|TRBJ2-3
TGTGCCAGCAGCCCCGGACAGGGGGCTGATACGCAGTATTTT
CASSPGQGADTQYF
>TRBV27|.|TRBD1|TRBJ2-4
TGTGCCAGCAGTTTATTACAGGGGCTAGCCAAAAACATTCAGTACTTC
CASSLLQGLAKNIQYF
>TRBV5-4|.|.|TRBJ2-1
TGTGCCAGCAGCCGAACGGCGGGGTATTCGAACAATGAGCAGTTCTTC
CASSRTAGYSNNEQFF
>TRBV5-1|.|.|TRBJ1-4
TGCGCCAGCAGCTTTTGGTCAGGGTCTAATGAAAAACTGTTTTTT
CASSFWSGSNEKLFF
>TRBV14|.|TRBD1|TRBJ2-2
TGTGCCAGCAGCCAAGAGGGACAGACCCCCGGGGAGCTGTTTTTT
CASSQEGQTPGELFF
>TRBV27|.|TRBD1|TRBJ1-2
TGTGCCAGCAGTTTCTTGGGACAGGGGGGCTATGGCTACACCTTC
CASSFLGQGGYGYTF
>TRBV5-1|.|TRBD1|TRBJ2-3
TGCGCCAGCAGCGGGGGACAGGGACGCACAGATACGCAGTATTTT
CASSGGQGRTDTQYF
>TRBV7-3|.|.|TRBJ1-5
TGTGCCAGCAGCTTAAATCGGGATCAGCCCCAGCATTTT
CASSLNRDQPQHF